This T cell receptor (beta chain) was recorded in a study of response to subunit inactivated influenza vaccine. The study, taken as a whole, reports: Seasonal influenza vaccination, on each occasion, was suggested by the authors to recruit few new T cells.

TCRdb re-derived calls from the RT-PCR reads in MiXCR, one entry per CDR3 protein. The sample has more than 700,000 distinct CDR3 sequences, about 20% seen once. CDR1 and CDR2 from the germline V gene are SGHAT and FQNNGV. V was pared by 7 bases and J by 12 bases, with 19 bases between. CDR3 length: 13 amino acids. This clonotype was picked up a small number of times. Its target is unknown. The V gene is TRBV11-2, the J gene TRBJ2-1; D not certain. The sequencing here drew on PBMCs from blood, taken more than 4 days after vaccination. The receptor was isolated from a man aged 50 to 59 who received an inactivated influenza vaccine. The chain's CDR3 is CASTLAQLSGQFF. The DNA for the CDR3 is TGTGCCAGCACCCTGGCCCAGTTATCCGGGCAGTTCTTC.